The T cell receptor (beta chain) described here comes from a study of T cell responses to AZD1222 COVID-19 vaccine. In the study overall: Second doses at about 4 or about 12 weeks were pooled.

The assay was immunoSEQ multiplex PCR, and TCRdb's table has in-frame clones only and misses some. Found here are some 150,000 clones, just over 90% of them singletons; the top ten hold about 3%. Trimming took 0 bases from V and 6 from J; bases not matched to a gene: 8. Germline assignment: CDR1 MGHRA and CDR2 YSYEKL. The CDR3 loop spans 16 amino acids. The TCR originated in an adult in good health. The sample was peripheral blood, taken on day 0 of AZD1222 vaccination. This sequence joins TRBV4-1 and TRBJ2-3; 8 nucleotides line up with TRBD2. The CDR3 spells CASSQEGAGVSDTQYF. CDR3 DNA: TGCGCCAGCAGCCAAGAGGGAGCGGGAGTGTCTGATACGCAGTATTTT.